The clone carrying this T cell receptor (beta chain) was seen more than once but under ten times. TCRdb processed the RACE reads anew with MiXCR; each CDR3 protein has one entry. The table records roughly 180,000 distinct CDR3 sequences, 20% to 25% of them present only once. The junction had 3 bases not matched to a gene; V was cut back by 5 bases and J by 1 base. Germline CDR1 is SQVTM and CDR2 is ANQGSEA. CDR3 length equals 14 residues. As for time point: patch test 1, 2 weeks after DPC sensitization. Treatment denoted: therapeutic diphenylcyclopropenone sensitization with weekly scalp DPC. Extraction of total RNA was performed on unfractionated whole blood. The sample comes from a study of human T cells and chemical hapten exposure. Study as a whole: In the roughly 24-week study, patients were dosed weekly with diphenylcyclopropenone on the scalp throughout.

This specimen was whole blood, taken in connection with sensitization to the hapten diphenylcyclopropenone (DPC). This chain uses TRBV29-1 with TRBJ1-5; 9 positions match TRBD1. This sequence was found in a woman aged 45-60 years with alopecia areata. Some clones in this sample may be carry-over from other donors' samples. DNA for the CDR3: TGCAGCGTTCAAACAGGGGGCAGCAATCAGCCCCAGCATTTT. Translated, it gives CSVQTGGSNQPQHF.